A single sample is the source of the 2 T cell receptor beta chains below, sequenced in a study of OX40 agonist ivuxolimab in advanced cancers. Receptor amplification or capture employed the immunoSEQ multiplex PCR assay. Not all clones reach the TCRdb copy of this immuneACCESS table, which keeps in-frame sequences only. Checked studies attribute under half of the gap to unresolved V genes and leave the rest unexplained. The sample table records about 65,000 clones; 80% to 90% of these occur just once. The ten largest clonotypes hold around 2% of the sample. The sample was CD4+ or CD8+ T cells sorted from blood, taken in a trial of the OX40 agonist ivuxolimab. The receptors stem from an adult with an advanced solid tumor such as melanoma, head and neck, liver or kidney cancer.

The V and J genes are TRBV6-6 and TRBJ1-6; D is possibly TRBD1 (6 bases). Germline values: CDR1 MNHNY, CDR2 SVGAGI (reference sequence). Trimming took off 5 bases at V and 9 bases at J, with 17 bases between the two ends. CDR3 length equals 15 residues. CDR3 in DNA: TGTGCCAGCAGTCCTCCCGGGACAATTGGTTCACCCCTCCACTTT. Translating gives CASSPPGTIGSPLHF.

This sequence joins TRBV11-2 and TRBJ2-5, with D possibly being TRBD1 or TRBD2 (9 bases each). Germline V CDR1 and CDR2: SGHAT, FQNNGV. V lost 6 bases and J lost 0, with 26 bases in between. The CDR3 runs to 19 residues. CDR3 residues: CASRYRDRVLAGNQETQYF. The CDR3 nucleotides are TGTGCCAGCAGATACCGGGACAGGGTCCTAGCGGGGAACCAAGAGACCCAGTACTTC.